This is a list of T cell receptor beta chains from one sample in a study of blood T cell repertoires in COVID-19. Assay: immunoSEQ multiplex PCR; the TCRdb copy retains only in-frame clones and omits some. The sample carries 400,000 to 550,000 clones, around 88% recorded once. The sample consisted of peripheral blood. The receptor source for this set is a young woman with acute or convalescent COVID-19. Each CDR3 is given with its conserved first and last residue. The D gene is left open where the match is weak. The size of a clone is reported for some rows only, either as once, few or many, or as a class for expanded clones.

d_gene	abundance	v_gene	j_gene	CDR3nt	CDR3aa
.	.	TRBV4-1	TRBJ1-1	TGCGCCAGCAGCCCCGGGATGAACACTGAAGCTTTCTTT	CASSPGMNTEAFF
TRBD1	.	TRBV7-9	TRBJ1-4	TGTGCCAGCAGCTCGGGACAGGTTAATGAAAAACTGTTTTTT	CASSSGQVNEKLFF
.	.	TRBV30	TRBJ1-6	TGTGCCTGGAGTGTCCCCCGACAACCCCTCCACTTT	CAWSVPRQPLHF
.	.	TRBV5-1	TRBJ1-6	TGCGCCAGCAGCTTGGAAGGGAGCGGATCACCCCTCCACTTT	CASSLEGSGSPLHF
.	.	TRBV28	TRBJ1-5	TGTGCCAGGCGGAGGTCGGGGAGTGGTGCTACGCCCCAGCATTTT	CARRRSGSGATPQHF
.	.	TRBV5-5	TRBJ1-4	TGTGCCAGCAGCTTAAACGGTCGAACTAATGAAAAACTGTTTTTT	CASSLNGRTNEKLFF
.	.	TRBV7-9	TRBJ1-3	TGTGCCAGCAGCTTGATGGGGGCGTCTGGAAACACCATATATTTT	CASSLMGASGNTIYF
.	.	TRBV30	TRBJ1-2	TGTGCCTGGAGAAGGGGCTATGGCTACACCTTC	CAWRRGYGYTF
TRBD2	.	TRBV14	TRBJ2-2	TGTGCCAGCAGCCTCCCTCCGGGGGGAAAGGTCGACACCGGGGAGCTGTTTTTT	CASSLPPGGKVDTGELFF
TRBD2	.	TRBV9	TRBJ2-1	TGTGCCAGCAGCGGGACTAGCGGGGCTTACTACAATGAGCAGTTCTTC	CASSGTSGAYYNEQFF
.	once	TRBV9	TRBJ1-1	TGTGCCAGCAGTGCACATGGCAGGATAAACACTGAAGCTTTCTTT	CASSAHGRINTEAFF
TRBD2	once	TRBV28	TRBJ2-3	TGTGCCAGCAGTTTAGGCGGGGGGGCCATTACAGATACGCAGTATTTT	CASSLGGGAITDTQYF
.	.	TRBV11-2	TRBJ1-6	TGTGCCAGCAGCTTAAATGGGGGCCGTAATTCACCCCTCCACTTT	CASSLNGGRNSPLHF
TRBD1	.	TRBV29-1	TRBJ1-3	TGCAGCGTTACAGAACAGGGGATGTTGGGAAACACCATATATTTT	CSVTEQGMLGNTIYF
.	.	TRBV6-5	TRBJ1-4	TGTGCCAGCCTCGTCCCTGGGCGTGAAAAACTGTTTTTT	CASLVPGREKLFF
TRBD1	.	TRBV2	TRBJ2-7	TGTGCCAGCAGTGAAGAACAGGGGATCTACGAGCAGTACTTC	CASSEEQGIYEQYF
.	.	TRBV14	TRBJ2-1	TGTGCCAGCAGCCAAGCGGGTGGACAGTGGATGGTCAATGAGCAGTTCTTC	CASSQAGGQWMVNEQFF
TRBD2	.	TRBV6-5	TRBJ2-7	TGTGCCAGCAGTTACGTAGCGGGGGGGTCCGAGCAGTACTTC	CASSYVAGGSEQYF
.	.	TRBV21-1	TRBJ2-5	TGTGCCAGCAGCAAGAGGGACAGGGGGAAAGAGACCCAGTACTTC	CASSKRDRGKETQYF
TRBD1	.	TRBV19	TRBJ2-5	TGTGCCAGTAGTTCCGGACAGGGGGTATTGGAGACCCAGTACTTC	CASSSGQGVLETQYF
.	.	TRBV2	TRBJ1-1	TGTGCCAGCAGTGGGTATGGGGGGGTTAAAGCTTTCTTT	CASSGYGGVKAFF
TRBD1	.	TRBV6-1	TRBJ1-5	TGTGCCAGCAGTGAATGGACAGGGGCCTACAATCAGCCCCAGCATTTT	CASSEWTGAYNQPQHF
TRBD1	few	TRBV7-9	TRBJ2-1	TGTGCCAGCAGCTACGGACAGGGGTCAGGCAATGAGCAGTTCTTC	CASSYGQGSGNEQFF
.	.	TRBV28	TRBJ2-5	TGTGCCAGCAGTTTTTTAACCGGGGAGACCCAGTACTTC	CASSFLTGETQYF
.	.	TRBV9	TRBJ2-7	TGTGCCAGCAGCGTTGACAGTTTAACCTACGAGCAGTACTTC	CASSVDSLTYEQYF
.	few	TRBV4-2	TRBJ2-7	TGTGCCAGCAGCCTGTCGGGACAAAGCGAGCAGTACTTC	CASSLSGQSEQYF
.	.	TRBV5-1	TRBJ2-3	TGCGCCAGCAGCTTGAGCTCTAGCACCAGCAAGACAGATACGCAGTATTTT	CASSLSSSTSKTDTQYF
.	.	TRBV27	TRBJ2-7	TGTGCCAGCAGGCCGGGGTCAGTTTACTACGAGCAGTACTTC	CASRPGSVYYEQYF
TRBD1	.	TRBV30	TRBJ2-7	TGTGCCTGGAGTGTAGGGGGACAGGTCGCCCACGAGCAGTACTTC	CAWSVGGQVAHEQYF
TRBD2	.	TRBV30	TRBJ2-2	TGTGCCTCCTACCCACGACTAGCACACACCGGGGAGCTGTTTTTT	CASYPRLAHTGELFF
TRBD1	.	TRBV3-1/TRBV3-2	TRBJ1-2	TGTGCCAGCAGCCAACAAAACAGGGGCGGCTACACCTTC	CASSQQNRGGYTF
.	.	TRBV7-3	TRBJ2-3	TGTGCCAGCAGCGCCTACCCCCATATTTCGCAGTATTTT	CASSAYPHISQYF
.	.	TRBV4-1	TRBJ1-5	TGCGCCAGCAGCCAAGAGGCCGTACAGCCCCAGCATTTT	CASSQEAVQPQHF
.	.	TRBV4-1	TRBJ1-3	TGCGCCAGCAGCCAATGGGCAGACTCTGGAAACACCATATATTTT	CASSQWADSGNTIYF
.	.	TRBV4-2	TRBJ1-2	TGTGCCAGCAGCCAAGATCTTTCCGAGTACTATGGCTACACCTTC	CASSQDLSEYYGYTF
.	.	TRBV6-4	TRBJ1-6	TGTGCCAGCAGGATGACGGGGTCTTATAATTCACCCCTCCACTTT	CASRMTGSYNSPLHF
.	.	TRBV29-1	TRBJ1-1	TGCAGCGTTAACAGGGTGAACACTGAAGCTTTCTTT	CSVNRVNTEAFF
TRBD1	few	TRBV6-5	TRBJ2-2	TGTGCCAGTAAGGGACAGGGGGCGAGCACCGGGGAGCTGTTTTTT	CASKGQGASTGELFF
TRBD1	.	TRBV7-2	TRBJ1-2	TGTGCCAGCAGCCCCGGGACAGGGTATGGCTACACCTTC	CASSPGTGYGYTF
.	.	TRBV5-1	TRBJ1-6	TGCGCCAGCAGCTCGACAAGTTCACCCCTCCACTTT	CASSSTSSPLHF
.	once	TRBV30	TRBJ2-1	TGTGCCTGGAGCCGGGGGAGGTCCTACAATGAGCAGTTCTTC	CAWSRGRSYNEQFF
TRBD2	once	TRBV3-1/TRBV3-2	TRBJ2-5	TGTGCCAGCAGCCAGAGAGCGGGGGGGGGAGAGACCCAGTACTTC	CASSQRAGGGETQYF
TRBD1	once	TRBV28	TRBJ2-2	TGTGCCAGCAGCCGGGGACAGGGTTACACCGGGGAGCTGTTTTTT	CASSRGQGYTGELFF
.	.	TRBV18	TRBJ1-2	TGTGCCAGCTCACCAGACATTGACTATGGCTACACCTTC	CASSPDIDYGYTF
TRBD1	.	TRBV19	TRBJ2-2	TGTGCCAGTACCCACAGGGGGACAGGGGGAACCGGGGAGCTGTTTTTT	CASTHRGTGGTGELFF
.	.	TRBV28	TRBJ2-7	TGTGCCAACATGGGGCCCAGGGTCTACGAGCAGTACTTC	CANMGPRVYEQYF
TRBD1	.	TRBV18	TRBJ1-1	TGTGCCAGCTCACCGGGACAGGGTAAACCTGAAGCTTTCTTT	CASSPGQGKPEAFF
TRBD1	.	TRBV15	TRBJ1-1	TGTGCCACCAGCAGGGATCTAGGGACAGAGAACACTGAAGCTTTCTTT	CATSRDLGTENTEAFF